The 14 T cell receptor beta chains in this list originate from one sample, sequenced in a study of blood T cell repertoires in COVID-19 (dated by TCRdb to about 2020). The method behind the library was the immunoSEQ multiplex PCR assay. TCRdb provides this immuneACCESS table in a form limited to in-frame rearrangements. Some clones are lacking; in checked studies, under half of them reflect an unresolved V gene, and why the rest are absent is not known. The sample data list about 360,000 clones, and 65% to 85% of these were observed just once. The ten largest account for roughly 3% of the sample. The sequencing input was peripheral blood. The receptor source for this set is a man younger than 40 with active or convalescent COVID-19.

The chain combines TRBV30 with TRBJ1-4; 9 nucleotides line up with TRBD1. Germline V CDR1 and CDR2: GTSNPN, SVGIG (reference sequence). V was pared by 5 bases and J by 8 bases, with 6 bases of the junction left unmatched. There are 13 residues in the CDR3. CDR3 sequence reads: CAWAQGAEEKLFF. DNA for the CDR3: TGTGCCTGGGCACAGGGGGCAGAGGAAAAACTGTTTTTT.

This sequence joins TRBV7-9 and TRBJ1-2; D perhaps matches TRBD1 (6 bases). Deletions cut 2 bases from V and 5 bases from J, with 18 bases between. The CDR3 consists of 16 residues. Germline lookup yields CDR1 SEHNR and CDR2 FQNEAQ (reference sequence). CDR3 protein: CASSLRGTETGYGYTF. CDR3 sequence (DNA): TGTGCCAGCAGCTTAAGGGGAACCGAGACAGGATATGGCTACACCTTC.

V gene TRBV6-5 combines with J gene TRBJ2-5, with 10 bases lining up with TRBD2. The germline gives CDR1 MNHEY, CDR2 SVGAGI. With 6 bases clipped from V and 4 bases from J, the junction kept 2 bases outside the gene matches. The CDR3 loop spans 13 amino acids. CDR3 in DNA: TGTGCCAGCAGAGCGGGGGGGCTAGAGACCCAGTACTTC. It specifies CASRAGGLETQYF.

With respect to this clone: Other DNA sequences in this specimen translate into the identical CDR3. This chain uses TRBV20-1 with TRBJ1-2; a weak D match, TRBD1 (5 bases). The germline V and J ends were trimmed by 6 bases and 8 bases, with 10 bases remaining between them. Per germline, CDR1 DFQATT and CDR2 SNEGSKA (reference sequence). This CDR3 comprises 10 residues. The CDR3 protein is CSAPQGGYTF. CDR3 DNA: TGCAGTGCCCCCCAGGGCGGCTACACCTTC.

Written as DNA, the CDR3 is TGTGCCAGCAGCTCCGGGACACTAAACACTGAAGCTTTCTTT. Protein: CASSSGTLNTEAFF. The chain is built from TRBV9 and TRBJ1-1, with D possibly matching TRBD1 (6 bases). The germline gives CDR1 SGDLS, CDR2 YYNGEE. The CDR3 extends over 14 amino acids. The ends were cut back, 4 bases at V and 2 bases at J, with 12 bases in the middle.

The genes are TRBV6-5 and TRBJ2-1; TRBD1 matches 8 bases. Germline CDR1 is MNHEY and CDR2 is SVGAGI. V trimming: 10 bases; J trimming: 7 bases; junction bases outside the gene matches: 3. The CDR3 extends over 11 amino acids. This CDR3 reads CATWTGNEQFF. DNA for the CDR3: TGTGCCACCTGGACAGGGAATGAGCAGTTCTTC.

Written as DNA, the CDR3 is TGTGCCAGCAGCTTAGGAGGGTTTCAGCCCCAGCATTTT. Residues: CASSLGGFQPQHF. J is TRBJ1-5 and V is TRBV5-6; D is ambiguous. Germline V gene sequence: CDR1 SGHDT, CDR2 YYEEEE. V gave up 2 bases and J gave up 6 bases, with 9 bases separating them. This CDR3 is built from 13 residues.

The chain links TRBV4-3 to TRBJ2-2; TRBD2 matches 10 bases. Germline V lookup: CDR1 LGHNA, CDR2 YSLEER. J was trimmed by 3 bases and V by 2 bases; bases with no gene match: 6. There are 17 residues in the CDR3. The DNA of the CDR3 is TGCGCCAGCAGCCAAAGGCGGACTAGCGGTTACACCGGGGAGCTGTTTTTT. Translation gives CASSQRRTSGYTGELFF.

The V call is TRBV7-9, the J call TRBJ2-1, with 14 bases that match TRBD2. CDR3 length: 15 amino acids. CDR1 is SEHNR and CDR2 is FQNEAQ in the germline V gene (reference sequence). The V and J ends lost 6 bases and 4 bases, in that order; junction bases with no gene match: 2. The CDR3 bases are TGTGCCAGCAGGGGGACTAGCGGGGGTTACAATGAGCAGTTCTTC. The encoded protein is CASRGTSGGYNEQFF.

The chain combines TRBV29-1 with TRBJ2-3, with TRBD2 matching 14 bases. The CDR3 loop spans 15 amino acids. V shed 3 bases and J 6 bases; nucleotides not matched to a gene: 5. The germline gives CDR1 SQVTM, CDR2 ANQGSEA. The CDR3 protein is CSVETSGRELDTQYF. The CDR3 DNA reads TGCAGCGTTGAGACTAGCGGGAGGGAATTGGATACGCAGTATTTT.

The chain employs TRBV19 and TRBJ2-7; TRBD1 matches 8 bases. V lost 4 bases and J lost 2; bases outside the gene matches: 4. CDR1 and CDR2 from the germline V gene are LNHDA and SQIVND (reference sequence). The CDR3 consists of 14 residues. CDR3 residues: CASSNTGGTYEQYF. The CDR3, as DNA: TGTGCCAGTAGTAATACAGGGGGAACCTACGAGCAGTACTTC.

The rearrangement uses TRBV11-3 and TRBJ2-7; D perhaps matches TRBD2 (6 bases). The CDR3 spans 13 residues. V lost 0 bases and J lost 3, with 6 bases in between. Germline CDR1 is SGHNT and CDR2 is YENEEA. CDR3 DNA sequence: TGTGCCAGCAGCTTAGAGGGGGGCTACGAGCAGTACTTC. Translation gives CASSLEGGYEQYF.

The chain recombines TRBV7-3 with TRBJ2-3; 8 positions match TRBD2. This CDR3 has 17 residues. Germline trimming cut 4 bases from V and 0 bases from J; bases unmatched to any gene: 9. Germline CDR1 SGHTA, CDR2 FQGTGA. CDR3 coding DNA: TGTGCCAGCAGCTCAACCGGTAGCGGGACTAGCACAGATACGCAGTATTTT. Amino acids: CASSSTGSGTSTDTQYF.

The chain combines TRBV10-3 with TRBJ2-2, with 11 nucleotides matching TRBD2. V lost 2 bases and J lost 0; bases outside the gene matches: 5. CDR1 and CDR2 from the germline V gene are ENHRY and SYGVKD. The CDR3 contains 18 residues. The CDR3 region has the DNA TGTGCCATCAGTGAGGGGACTAGCGGAGACGCGAACACCGGGGAGCTGTTTTTT. This gives the protein CAISEGTSGDANTGELFF.